This is a list of T cell receptor beta chains from one sample in a study of blood T cells in healthy people across ages. TCRdb called the 5' RACE reads again in MiXCR, with one record for every CDR3 protein. The sample carries about a million distinct CDR3 sequences, approximately 50% recorded once. The sample taken for sequencing was blood. These receptors were collected from a woman between 55 and 75 years old in good health. The CDR3 runs from the conserved cysteine through the conserved F or W. D genes are given only for firm matches.

TRBV7-2	TRBJ2-5	.	CASSPSSTRETQYF
TRBV20-1	TRBJ2-1	.	CSAQTRGGEQFF
TRBV7-6	TRBJ2-7	.	CASSPGAGGFFYEQYF
TRBV20-1	TRBJ2-1	TRBD2	CSATRTSGSFNEQFF
TRBV6-6	TRBJ2-3	TRBD2	CASSPAAGGQSDTQYF
TRBV5-1	TRBJ2-1	.	CASSLAPLVTSSYNEQFF
TRBV21-1	TRBJ2-7	.	CASSKTRDRIHEQYF
TRBV4-1	TRBJ2-3	TRBD2	CASSHLKAGGIADTQYF
TRBV4-3	TRBJ2-3	TRBD2	CASSENLVREGSDTQYF
TRBV2	TRBJ2-7	TRBD2	CASSGGGSWYEQYF
TRBV6-6	TRBJ2-3	.	CASDSLHTDTQYF
TRBV20-1	TRBJ1-5	.	CSARGGTNQPQHF
TRBV4-1	TRBJ2-7	TRBD1	CASSHPPGQGSYEQYF
TRBV20-1	TRBJ2-3	TRBD2	CSARAGIAGRITDTQYF
TRBV20-1	TRBJ1-4	.	CSARTGQTREKLFF
TRBV12-3/TRBV12-4	TRBJ2-3	.	CASTPGKHGTDTQYF
TRBV15	TRBJ2-2	.	CATSREYNTGELFF
TRBV24-1	TRBJ2-1	TRBD2	CATSVLTSGSLNEQFF
TRBV9	TRBJ2-4	.	CASSVGWGGIQYF
TRBV7-2	TRBJ2-2	TRBD1	CASSFQSGTGGHTGELFF
TRBV3-1	TRBJ2-5	.	CASRREKTQYF
TRBV29-1	TRBJ2-7	.	CSVVGEAYEQYF
TRBV11-2	TRBJ2-6	.	CASSLDLRVGANVLTF
TRBV4-3	TRBJ2-6	TRBD2	CASSLWGGGSGANVLTF
TRBV18	TRBJ2-2	TRBD2	CASSPPSSGSGELFF
TRBV12-3/TRBV12-4	TRBJ2-3	.	CASSLAGEPTDTQYF
TRBV14	TRBJ2-1	TRBD2	CASSQLSGSDYNEQFF
TRBV12-3/TRBV12-4	TRBJ1-5	.	CATMLGGSNQPQHF
TRBV5-1	TRBJ1-4	.	CASSFQGEKLFF
TRBV12-3/TRBV12-4	TRBJ1-6	.	CASSPALAGTPLHF
TRBV4-3	TRBJ2-1	TRBD2	CASSRVILAGGEYEQFF
TRBV27	TRBJ2-6	TRBD2	CASSSLGGRAAGANVLTF
TRBV6-4	TRBJ2-3	.	CASSRTSLDTQYF
TRBV5-1	TRBJ2-5	TRBD2	CASSPQGGLAGARQYF
TRBV4-1	TRBJ1-3	.	CASSQPSSGNTIYF
TRBV19	.	TRBD2	CASRPSGTGETQYF
TRBV6-2/TRBV6-3	TRBJ2-3	.	CASSYGWKGVWDGTQYF
TRBV3-1	.	TRBD2	CASSRLAVRGETQYF
TRBV20-1	TRBJ2-5	TRBD2	CSARTSGKETQYF
TRBV2	TRBJ2-3	.	CASYGRVYLDTQYF
TRBV29-1	TRBJ2-3	.	CSVESLRSTDTQYF
TRBV3-1	TRBJ2-4	TRBD2	CASSHTIAGGGYF
TRBV15	TRBJ2-5	.	CATSLTPGDPQTQYF
TRBV7-3	TRBJ2-1	TRBD2	CASSEVAGAIGRQFF